This T cell receptor beta chain was retrieved from a study of OX40 agonist ivuxolimab in advanced cancers. Here immunoSEQ multiplex PCR was the method, and the copy in TCRdb shows in-frame clones only, minus some. This sample has some 73,000 clones; around 83% occur once, and the top ten carry approximately 7.7%. The V end lost 4 bases, the J end lost 7 bases, and 17 bases lay between the germline ends. This CDR3 is 14 amino acids long. Germline CDR1 and CDR2: SGDLS and YYNGEE. J is TRBJ2-5 and V is TRBV9, with a weak D call TRBD1 (5 bases). Sequencing was performed on CD4+ or CD8+ T cells sorted from blood, taken in a trial of the OX40 agonist ivuxolimab. The clonotype originates from an adult with an advanced solid tumor such as melanoma, head and neck, liver or kidney cancer. Here the CDR3 reads CASSTGVYPGTQYF. Here the CDR3 DNA reads TGTGCCAGCAGCACAGGCGTGTACCCGGGGACCCAGTACTTC.